What follows is one TCR beta chain and its context. The antigen is not known. This entry is derived from a study of T cell repertoires in ileal Crohn's disease. Study-level information: Surgery for a complication: stricturing in around 60%, penetrating in about 40%. The M0 sample came from the inflamed ileal portion of the resected specimen. TCRB immunosequencing input was roughly 490 nanograms of biopsy DNA per sample. Study outcomes and limitations: Endoscopic recurrence occurred in every patient whose clonality exceeded 26.8%.

TCRdb keeps only in-frame clones here, not all; method: immunoSEQ multiplex PCR. This sample yields about 18,000 clones, of which about 78% are seen a single time; roughly 4% belongs to the top ten. The CDR3 extends over 16 amino acids. Trimming stripped 4 bases from V and 6 bases from J, with 21 bases between. CDR1 is MNHEY, CDR2 SMNVEV, per germline (reference sequence). The sample's time point: inflamed ileum from the surgical specimen. The rearrangement joins TRBV27 to TRBJ1-2, with D perhaps matching TRBD1 (6 bases). Sample: ileal tissue. The sequence was collected from an adult with Crohn's disease. The CDR3 DNA reads as TGTGCCAGCAGTTCCGCGGGGGGGGCGTTCCCAAATGGCTACACCTTC. Translated: CASSSAGGAFPNGYTF.